Listed below are T cell receptor beta chains from one sample, sequenced in a study of T cell responses to AZD1222 COVID-19 vaccine. Assay used: immunoSEQ multiplex PCR; TCRdb lists only in-frame clones, some missing. This sample yields over 100,000 clones, of which around 90% are seen a single time; roughly 6% belongs to the top ten. The material sequenced was peripheral blood, taken on day 0 of AZD1222 vaccination. The receptors were sampled from an adult in good health. The CDR3 runs from the conserved cysteine through the conserved F or W. The order of the fields is J gene, clone size, V gene, D gene, CDR3 protein, CDR3 DNA. The D gene is left open where the match is weak. Clone size, where shown, is once, few, many, or a class for clones that have expanded.

>TRBJ1-2|NA|TRBV4-3|TRBD1
CASSQGTTGRFHGYTF
TGCGCCAGCAGCCAAGGCACGACAGGGAGGTTCCATGGCTACACCTTC
>TRBJ2-6|NA|TRBV9|NA
CASSVGSSYSGANVLTF
TGTGCCAGCAGCGTGGGTAGTTCGTACTCTGGGGCCAACGTCCTGACTTTC
>TRBJ1-2|NA|TRBV11-2|NA
CASSPVGMWGYTF
TGTGCCAGCAGCCCCGTCGGGATGTGGGGCTACACCTTC
>TRBJ1-2|NA|TRBV5-1|NA
CASSGGLGTIGYTF
TGCGCCAGCAGCGGGGGGCTCGGTACTATAGGCTACACCTTC
>TRBJ2-3|NA|TRBV4-3|NA
CASSQVETRLTGGTQYF
TGCGCCAGCAGCCAAGTTGAGACACGACTCACCGGCGGTACGCAGTATTTT
>TRBJ2-7|many|TRBV30|NA
CAWSADSGTGSYEQYF
TGTGCCTGGAGTGCGGACTCCGGGACTGGATCGTACGAGCAGTACTTC
>TRBJ2-2|NA|TRBV12-3/TRBV12-4|NA
CASSSELGELFF
TGTGCCAGCAGCTCCGAACTTGGGGAGCTGTTTTTT
>TRBJ1-1|NA|TRBV2|NA
CASRGRFLNTEAFF
TGTGCCAGCAGGGGGAGGTTTTTGAACACTGAAGCTTTCTTT
>TRBJ2-2|NA|TRBV9|NA
CASSVLGGRDTGELFF
TGTGCCAGCAGCGTTTTGGGGGGGCGGGACACCGGGGAGCTGTTTTTT
>TRBJ2-7|NA|TRBV12-3/TRBV12-4|NA
CASSPLYEQYF
TGTGCCAGCAGTCCCCTCTACGAGCAGTACTTC
>TRBJ1-1|NA|TRBV19|NA
CASSIRTGFFEAFF
TGTGCCAGTAGTATCCGAACAGGTTTTTTCGAAGCTTTCTTT
>TRBJ1-1|NA|TRBV28|NA
CASIHGGSGDSRAFF
TGTGCCAGCATCCACGGGGGGTCAGGGGATAGTAGGGCTTTCTTT
>TRBJ2-3|NA|TRBV10-1|NA
CASSEPVTGEDTQYF
TGCGCCAGCAGTGAGCCAGTAACAGGAGAAGATACGCAGTATTTT
>TRBJ2-3|NA|TRBV30|NA
CAWVVGDTQYF
TGTGCCTGGGTGGTGGGAGATACGCAGTATTTT
>TRBJ2-1|NA|TRBV6-5|NA
CASSYMWDTGEQFF
TGTGCCAGCAGTTATATGTGGGATACGGGTGAGCAGTTCTTC
>TRBJ2-2|few|TRBV4-3|NA
CASSQGPATGELFF
TGCGCCAGCAGCCAAGGGCCCGCCACCGGGGAGCTGTTTTTT
>TRBJ1-2|NA|TRBV9|NA
CASSTRTDPGYGYTF
TGTGCCAGCAGCACCCGGACAGACCCCGGCTATGGCTACACCTTC
>TRBJ1-6|NA|TRBV3-1/TRBV3-2|TRBD1
CASSHRDRGLPLHF
TGTGCCAGCAGCCACCGGGACAGGGGGCTCCCCCTCCACTTT
>TRBJ2-3|NA|TRBV4-3|TRBD2
CASSLSWTSADTQYF
TGCGCCAGCAGCCTCAGTTGGACTAGCGCCGATACGCAGTATTTT
>TRBJ1-1|NA|TRBV29-1|NA
CSVDRGYGTEAFF
TGCAGCGTTGATAGGGGATATGGAACTGAAGCTTTCTTT
>TRBJ1-2|few|TRBV6-5|NA
CASSYPGQPYGYTF
TGTGCCAGCAGTTACCCAGGACAGCCCTATGGCTACACCTTC
>TRBJ2-7|NA|TRBV6-2/TRBV6-3|NA
CASSYSAGLGFYEQYF
TGTGCCAGCAGTTACTCGGCGGGACTGGGTTTCTACGAGCAGTACTTC
>TRBJ2-2|NA|TRBV27|TRBD1
CATRDRDTGELFF
TGTGCCACCAGGGACAGGGACACCGGGGAGCTGTTTTTT
>TRBJ2-7|NA|TRBV7-9|NA
CASSFQEASYEQYF
TGTGCCAGCAGCTTCCAAGAAGCCTCCTACGAGCAGTACTTC
>TRBJ1-4|NA|TRBV10-3|TRBD1
CATGQGQLATNEKLFF
TGTGCCACGGGACAGGGTCAACTTGCAACTAATGAAAAACTGTTTTTT
>TRBJ1-1|NA|TRBV7-9|NA
CASSLGETEAFF
TGTGCCAGCAGCTTAGGGGAGACTGAAGCTTTCTTT
>TRBJ1-6|NA|TRBV7-2|TRBD1
CASSQQGMSYNSPLHF
TGTGCCAGCAGCCAACAGGGGATGTCGTATAATTCACCCCTCCACTTT
>TRBJ2-3|NA|TRBV18|NA
CASSPASSGFADTQYF
TGTGCCAGCTCACCAGCCTCGTCAGGGTTTGCAGATACGCAGTATTTT
>TRBJ2-7|once|TRBV5-1|NA
CASSRDPGSYEQYF
TGCGCCAGCAGCCGGGACCCCGGCTCCTACGAGCAGTACTTC
>TRBJ2-1|NA|TRBV5-1|TRBD1
CASSQGGFNNEQFF
TGCGCCAGCAGCCAAGGGGGCTTTAACAATGAGCAGTTCTTC
>TRBJ2-1|NA|TRBV27|TRBD1
CASSLFGTVKNNEQFF
TGTGCCAGCAGTTTGTTCGGGACAGTAAAAAACAATGAGCAGTTCTTC
>TRBJ1-2|NA|TRBV5-6|NA
CASTTPTPPDGYTF
TGTGCCAGCACAACTCCGACGCCACCGGATGGCTACACCTTC
>TRBJ1-1|NA|TRBV6-5|NA
CASSLRGNTEAFF
TGTGCCAGCAGTCTCCGCGGGAACACTGAAGCTTTCTTT
>TRBJ2-1|NA|TRBV6-2/TRBV6-3|NA
CASSRHFGQHREQFF
TGTGCCAGCAGTCGCCATTTTGGGCAACACCGTGAGCAGTTCTTC
>TRBJ2-2|NA|TRBV4-3|TRBD2
CASSQRFDWEKGLAGPGELFF
TGCGCCAGCAGCCAAAGATTTGATTGGGAAAAGGGGCTAGCGGGGCCCGGGGAGCTGTTTTTT
>TRBJ1-4|NA|TRBV15|NA
CATSRAATNEKLFF
TGTGCCACCAGCAGGGCGGCAACTAATGAAAAACTGTTTTTT
>TRBJ1-1|NA|TRBV18|TRBD1
CASSQGQGATEAFF
TGTGCCAGCTCACAGGGACAGGGGGCCACTGAAGCTTTCTTT
>TRBJ1-6|NA|TRBV14|TRBD1
CASSPRDRYNSPLHF
TGTGCCAGCAGCCCGAGGGACAGATATAATTCACCCCTCCACTTT
>TRBJ2-5|NA|TRBV30|TRBD1
CAWSTRTDRETQYF
TGTGCCTGGAGTACCCGAACGGACAGGGAGACCCAGTACTTC
>TRBJ1-6|NA|TRBV19|NA
CASTIESTGNSPLHF
TGTGCCAGTACGATCGAGTCTACTGGTAATTCACCCCTCCACTTT
>TRBJ2-3|NA|TRBV7-8|TRBD2
CASSFERETDTQYF
TGTGCCAGCAGCTTTGAGCGGGAAACAGATACGCAGTATTTT
>TRBJ2-7|NA|TRBV5-6|TRBD2
CATNSLLAGETYEQYF
TGTGCCACGAATTCGTTACTAGCGGGCGAGACCTACGAGCAGTACTTC
>TRBJ2-3|NA|TRBV3-1/TRBV3-2|NA
CASSQVPGSTDTQYF
TGTGCCAGCAGCCAAGTCCCGGGGAGCACAGATACGCAGTATTTT
>TRBJ2-2|NA|TRBV7-2|NA
CASSFPTQIVPGELFF
TGTGCCAGCAGCTTTCCGACCCAGATTGTCCCCGGGGAGCTGTTTTTT
>TRBJ1-5|NA|TRBV18|TRBD1
CASSLDRAQPQHF
TGTGCCAGCTCACTAGACAGGGCCCAGCCCCAGCATTTT
>TRBJ1-2|once|TRBV2|NA
CASSLNYGYTF
TGTGCCAGCAGCCTAAACTATGGCTACACCTTC
>TRBJ2-5|few|TRBV20-1|TRBD1
CSASEGGARETQYF
TGCAGTGCTAGTGAAGGGGGCGCGAGGGAGACCCAGTACTTC
>TRBJ1-5|once|TRBV6-5|TRBD1
CASSYSGQGSNQPQHF
TGTGCCAGCAGTTACTCCGGACAGGGTAGCAATCAGCCCCAGCATTTT
>TRBJ2-7|NA|TRBV3-1/TRBV3-2|NA
CASSQRDYEQYF
TGTGCCAGCAGCCAGAGAGACTACGAGCAGTACTTC
>TRBJ1-4|NA|TRBV6-1|NA
CASSEVPTNEKLFF
TGTGCCAGCAGTGAGGTCCCCACTAATGAAAAACTGTTTTTT
>TRBJ1-2|NA|TRBV9|TRBD1
CASRGGTGVTKNYGYTF
TGTGCCAGCAGGGGAGGGACAGGGGTCACTAAAAACTATGGCTACACCTTC
>TRBJ2-7|many|TRBV18|TRBD2
CASSPTSGGSREQYF
TGTGCCAGCTCACCAACTAGCGGGGGCTCGAGGGAGCAGTACTTC
>TRBJ2-1|NA|TRBV3-1/TRBV3-2|TRBD2
CASSHLTSGIFYNEQFF
TGTGCCAGCAGCCATTTGACTAGCGGGATATTCTACAATGAGCAGTTCTTC
>TRBJ2-1|NA|TRBV27|TRBD1
CASSAGTGAYNEQFF
TGTGCCAGCAGTGCCGGGACAGGGGCCTACAATGAGCAGTTCTTC
>TRBJ1-1|NA|TRBV12-3/TRBV12-4|NA
CASSLEGQAFF
TGTGCCAGCAGTCTTGAGGGGCAAGCTTTCTTT
>TRBJ1-2|NA|TRBV2|NA
CASRSETAEGYTF
TGTGCCAGCAGGTCTGAGACAGCTGAGGGCTACACCTTC
>TRBJ2-5|once|TRBV18|NA
CASSPNPGKRQAAETQYF
TGTGCCAGCTCCCCAAATCCTGGAAAGCGGCAAGCGGCAGAGACCCAGTACTTC